The rows below give T cell receptor beta chains drawn from one sample of a study of immune evolution from preneoplasia to lung adenocarcinoma. The table came from immunoSEQ multiplex PCR; TCRdb's copy has only in-frame clones and leaves some out. The data show 4,500 to 5,500 clones, around four fifths seen once. The sequenced sample was FFPE adjacent normal lung tissue. The origin of the receptors is a donor at least 70 years old with lung adenocarcinoma. Each CDR3 is given with its conserved first and last residue. D genes are given only for firm matches.

D gene | J gene | V gene | CDR3 DNA | CDR3 protein
NA | TRBJ2-1 | TRBV28 | TGTGCCAGCAGTTTAGCGGATGAGCAGTTCTTC | CASSLADEQFF
NA | TRBJ2-5 | TRBV18 | TGTGCCAGCTCACCAGGGGAGGAGACCCAGTACTTC | CASSPGEETQYF
NA | TRBJ1-1 | TRBV18 | TGTGCCAGCTCACCAGAGCAGGGCTGGGAAGCTTTCTTT | CASSPEQGWEAFF
NA | TRBJ1-1 | TRBV10-3 | TGTGCCATCAGTGACGATCAGGGAAACACTGAAGCTTTCTTT | CAISDDQGNTEAFF
NA | TRBJ2-2 | TRBV11-2 | TGTGCCAGCAGCTTAAGAGCTGGGGGGGCGCGCGGTGCCGGGGAGCTGTTTTTT | CASSLRAGGARGAGELFF
NA | TRBJ2-7 | TRBV7-6 | TGTGCCAGCAGCTTAGGCCGGACAATTAGCCACGAGCAGTACTTC | CASSLGRTISHEQYF
TRBD1 | TRBJ2-6 | TRBV6-1 | TGTGCCAGCAGTGACAGGGGGTCCGGGGCCAACGTCCTGACTTTC | CASSDRGSGANVLTF
TRBD1 | TRBJ2-1 | TRBV29-1 | TGCAGCGTTGATTATAATGGGCCAGGGGGTTCCTACAATGAGCAGTTCTTC | CSVDYNGPGGSYNEQFF
TRBD2 | TRBJ2-5 | TRBV7-8 | TGTGCCAGCAGCCCTCTCGTAGCGGGAGGGCCGCGAGAGACCCAGTACTTC | CASSPLVAGGPRETQYF
TRBD2 | TRBJ2-5 | TRBV7-7 | TGTGCTAGCGCGGGAGGGCATGGTGAGACCCAGTACTTC | CASAGGHGETQYF
NA | TRBJ1-4 | TRBV4-1 | TGCGCCAGCACCACACGAGTGACCACTAATGAAAAACTGTTTTTT | CASTTRVTTNEKLFF